The rows below give T cell receptor beta chains drawn from one sample of a study of T cells in narcolepsy. Here immunoSEQ multiplex PCR was the method, and the copy in TCRdb shows in-frame clones only, minus some. The table shows some 30,000 clones, with roughly nine tenths occurring only once. The specimen was CD45RA- memory CD4+ T cells from PBMCs. These receptors were taken from a human donor with narcolepsy. The CDR3 runs from the conserved cysteine through the conserved F or W. The D gene is left open where the match is weak. Part of the rows lack a size; the others show once, few, many or a class for expanded clones.

>TRBV10-1|13|once|TRBJ2-7|TRBD1
CASSPGQAYEQYF
TGCGCCAGCAGTCCGGGACAGGCCTACGAGCAGTACTTC
>TRBV15|16|NA|TRBJ2-4|NA
CATSRVHRARLNIQYF
TGTGCCACCAGCAGAGTACATCGGGCGCGGCTAAACATTCAGTACTTC
>TRBV29-1|14|NA|TRBJ2-5|NA
CSVEDPGTQETQYF
TGCAGCGTTGAAGATCCGGGGACCCAAGAGACCCAGTACTTC
>TRBV6-5|14|NA|TRBJ2-7|NA
CASTRDSSSYEQYF
TGTGCCAGCACCAGGGACTCCAGCTCCTACGAGCAGTACTTC
>TRBV25-1|12|NA|TRBJ1-6|NA
CASRGEDSPLHF
TGTGCCAGCAGGGGCGAGGATTCACCCCTCCACTTT
>TRBV6-1|15|few|TRBJ1-2|NA
CASSELGHEGYGYTF
TGTGCCAGCAGTGAACTGGGACACGAGGGCTATGGCTACACCTTC
>TRBV7-9|15|NA|TRBJ2-7|NA
CASSLDRGRPYEQYF
TGTGCCAGCAGCTTAGACCGCGGCCGCCCCTACGAGCAGTACTTC
>TRBV7-8|15|NA|TRBJ1-3|NA
CASSLAGSSGNTIYF
TGTGCCAGCAGCCTAGCGGGCAGCTCTGGAAACACCATATATTTT
>TRBV18|14|NA|TRBJ2-3|NA
CASSPGIDTDTQYF
TGTGCCAGCTCACCTGGTATCGACACAGATACGCAGTATTTT
>TRBV5-5|14|NA|TRBJ1-2|TRBD1
CASSLVRTGDGYTF
TGTGCCAGCAGCTTGGTTCGGACAGGGGATGGCTACACCTTC
>TRBV7-9|13|NA|TRBJ2-7|NA
CASSFLGEDEQYF
TGTGCCAGCAGCTTTCTCGGGGAGGACGAGCAGTACTTC
>TRBV27|19|NA|TRBJ2-1|TRBD1
CASSLFSASVGTGVNEQFF
TGTGCCAGCAGTTTATTTAGCGCCTCCGTCGGGACAGGGGTTAATGAGCAGTTCTTC
>TRBV5-8|15|NA|TRBJ1-5|TRBD1
CASSSDRGPNQPQHF
TGTGCCAGCAGCTCCGACAGGGGTCCAAATCAGCCCCAGCATTTT
>TRBV21-1|15|NA|TRBJ1-1|NA
CASSKVRGLGTEAFF
TGTGCCAGCAGCAAAGTTAGGGGGCTTGGCACTGAAGCTTTCTTT
>TRBV9|12|NA|TRBJ1-3|NA
CASSDSGNTIYF
TGTGCCAGCAGCGACTCTGGAAACACCATATATTTT
>TRBV18|14|NA|TRBJ2-3|NA
CASSPSGQRDTQYF
TGTGCCAGCTCACCGTCGGGACAAAGGGATACGCAGTATTTT
>TRBV28|15|NA|TRBJ2-1|TRBD1
CASSPPGQVDNEQFF
TGTGCCAGCAGTCCGCCGGGACAGGTTGACAATGAGCAGTTCTTC
>TRBV4-1|17|NA|TRBJ2-1|TRBD2
CASSQFPLSGANSEQFF
TGCGCCAGCAGCCAGTTCCCGCTTAGCGGGGCGAACAGTGAGCAGTTCTTC
>TRBV15|14|once|TRBJ1-5|TRBD1
CATSSPQGNQPQHF
TGTGCCACCAGCAGTCCACAGGGGAATCAGCCCCAGCATTTT
>TRBV10-2|13|NA|TRBJ1-1|NA
CASAIGWNTEAFF
TGCGCCAGCGCCATCGGTTGGAACACTGAAGCTTTCTTT
>TRBV2|14|once|TRBJ1-1|TRBD1
CASSPGTGGTEAFF
TGTGCCAGCAGTCCCGGGACAGGTGGCACTGAAGCTTTCTTT
>TRBV18|14|NA|TRBJ1-1|NA
CASSTEVGGTEAFF
TGTGCCAGCTCTACGGAAGTGGGAGGCACTGAAGCTTTCTTT
>TRBV28|13|NA|TRBJ1-4|NA
CASKTATNEKLFF
TGTGCCAGCAAGACAGCAACTAATGAAAAACTGTTTTTT
>TRBV19|15|NA|TRBJ1-3|NA
CASTLGGISGNTIYF
TGTGCCAGTACCCTGGGCGGTATCTCTGGAAACACCATATATTTT
>TRBV11-1|13|NA|TRBJ2-1|NA
CASSLSGGNEQFF
TGTGCCAGCAGCTTGAGTGGGGGCAATGAGCAGTTCTTC
>TRBV25-1|15|NA|TRBJ2-5|NA
CASSESSVGQETQYF
TGTGCCAGCAGTGAATCGTCGGTGGGTCAAGAGACCCAGTACTTC
>TRBV16|14|NA|TRBJ2-7|NA
CASSPSSSSYEQYF
TGTGCCAGCAGCCCTTCGTCTTCCTCCTACGAGCAGTACTTC
>TRBV2|14|NA|TRBJ2-5|NA
CASSSATGWGMAYF
TGTGCCAGCAGTTCAGCGACCGGGTGGGGGATGGCTTACTTC
>TRBV10-2|11|NA|TRBJ2-7|NA
CASSEGHEQYF
TGCGCCAGCAGTGAGGGTCACGAGCAGTACTTC
>TRBV28|17|NA|TRBJ2-5|NA
CASSPSGKGWVKETQYF
TGTGCCAGCAGCCCCTCAGGGAAGGGCTGGGTCAAAGAGACCCAGTACTTC
>TRBV19|14|NA|TRBJ1-6|NA
CAHLCAFRTSPLHF
TGTGCTCACCTCTGTGCTTTTCGGACCTCACCCCTCCACTTT
>TRBV18|13|NA|TRBJ1-4|TRBD1
CASSRGQAEKLFF
TGTGCCAGCTCACGCGGACAGGCTGAAAAACTGTTTTTT
>TRBV7-8|15|NA|TRBJ1-6|NA
CASSLIQPWDSPLHF
TGTGCCAGCTCACTTATCCAGCCGTGGGATTCACCCCTCCACTTT
>TRBV6-1|15|NA|TRBJ1-1|NA
CASSVFSAPVSEAFF
TGTGCCAGCAGTGTTTTTTCGGCGCCTGTCTCTGAAGCTTTCTTT
>TRBV7-8|14|NA|TRBJ1-2|NA
CASSPRASNYGYTF
TGTGCCAGCAGCCCCAGAGCTTCTAACTATGGCTACACCTTC
>TRBV6-6|15|few|TRBJ2-7|TRBD2
CASSYFFGGSYEQYF
TGTGCCAGCAGTTACTTCTTCGGGGGGTCCTACGAGCAGTACTTC
>TRBV5-4|14|NA|TRBJ2-1|TRBD1
CASSRTGAYNEQFF
TGTGCCAGCAGCCGGACAGGAGCATACAATGAGCAGTTCTTC
>TRBV29-1|15|NA|TRBJ2-7|NA
CSVEGYRGAGYEQYF
TGCAGCGTTGAAGGATACCGGGGGGCTGGCTACGAGCAGTACTTC
>TRBV2|18|NA|TRBJ2-1|TRBD2
CASSPALAGSQDYNEQFF
TGTGCCAGCAGCCCCGCGCTAGCGGGTTCGCAAGACTACAATGAGCAGTTCTTC
>TRBV6-6|15|NA|TRBJ2-3|NA
CASRRTSSGADTQYF
TGTGCCAGCAGGCGCACTAGCTCTGGCGCAGATACGCAGTATTTT
>TRBV7-2|16|few|TRBJ2-1|TRBD2
CASSLAASGSYNEQFF
TGTGCCAGCAGCTTAGCGGCTAGCGGGTCCTACAATGAGCAGTTCTTC
>TRBV10-1|16|NA|TRBJ2-3|NA
CASSESLPGGGDTQYF
TGCGCCAGCAGTGAATCCCTTCCCGGGGGAGGAGATACGCAGTATTTT
>TRBV5-4|17|few|TRBJ2-3|TRBD2
CASSLGPAGGLTDTQYF
TGTGCCAGCAGCTTGGGGCCAGCGGGGGGGTTAACAGATACGCAGTATTTT
>TRBV5-6|14|NA|TRBJ2-2|NA
CASSPGPNTGELFF
TGTGCCAGCAGCCCGGGCCCCAACACCGGGGAGCTGTTTTTT
>TRBV5-1|15|NA|TRBJ2-1|NA
CASSLSQGLPNEQFF
TGCGCCAGCAGCTTAAGTCAGGGGCTTCCCAATGAGCAGTTCTTC
>TRBV7-2|14|NA|TRBJ1-2|TRBD1
CASSFRRDSYGYTF
TGTGCCAGCAGCTTCAGGAGGGACAGCTATGGCTACACCTTC
>TRBV6-1|15|NA|TRBJ2-3|NA
CASSDRQGGGHTQYF
TGTGCCAGCAGTGACAGGCAGGGTGGGGGGCATACGCAGTATTTT
>TRBV6-6|14|NA|TRBJ1-1|TRBD1
CASNRQGLGTEAFF
TGTGCCAGCAATAGACAGGGCTTGGGCACTGAAGCTTTCTTT
>TRBV5-1|14|once|TRBJ2-1|NA
CASSTSPISSEQFF
TGCGCCAGCAGCACGAGCCCCATATCAAGTGAGCAGTTCTTC
>TRBV4-1|15|NA|TRBJ1-6|NA
CASSQETVNNSPLHF
TGCGCCAGCAGCCAAGAGACAGTGAATAATTCACCCCTCCACTTT
>TRBV10-3|13|few|TRBJ2-2|NA
CAIRPQETGELFF
TGTGCCATCAGGCCTCAGGAAACCGGGGAGCTGTTTTTT
>TRBV7-9|15|few|TRBJ1-4|NA
CASSRQQGWNEKLFF
TGTGCCAGCAGCCGACAACAGGGCTGGAATGAAAAACTGTTTTTT
>TRBV6-1|15|few|TRBJ1-6|TRBD1
CASSEGGQSYSPLHF
TGTGCCAGCAGTGAAGGGGGACAGTCGTATTCACCCCTCCACTTT
>TRBV7-9|14|few|TRBJ1-1|NA
CASSWGQQGTEAFF
TGTGCCAGCAGCTGGGGGCAGCAGGGCACTGAAGCTTTCTTT
>TRBV6-5|14|NA|TRBJ1-3|NA
CASSPRTTGNTIYF
TGTGCCAGCAGTCCAAGGACGACTGGAAACACCATATATTTT
>TRBV9|15|once|TRBJ1-1|TRBD1
CASSAEGQGNTEAFF
TGTGCCAGCAGCGCGGAGGGACAGGGGAACACTGAAGCTTTCTTT
>TRBV19|15|NA|TRBJ2-2|TRBD1
CASIQTGSNTGELFF
TGTGCCAGTATTCAGACAGGGAGTAACACCGGGGAGCTGTTTTTT
>TRBV4-1|13|NA|TRBJ1-1|NA
CASSRLGNTEAFF
TGCGCCAGCAGCCGGCTGGGGAACACTGAAGCTTTCTTT
>TRBV2|14|few|TRBJ2-5|NA
CASSEQGLQETQYF
TGTGCCAGCAGTGAGCAGGGCCTCCAAGAGACCCAGTACTTC